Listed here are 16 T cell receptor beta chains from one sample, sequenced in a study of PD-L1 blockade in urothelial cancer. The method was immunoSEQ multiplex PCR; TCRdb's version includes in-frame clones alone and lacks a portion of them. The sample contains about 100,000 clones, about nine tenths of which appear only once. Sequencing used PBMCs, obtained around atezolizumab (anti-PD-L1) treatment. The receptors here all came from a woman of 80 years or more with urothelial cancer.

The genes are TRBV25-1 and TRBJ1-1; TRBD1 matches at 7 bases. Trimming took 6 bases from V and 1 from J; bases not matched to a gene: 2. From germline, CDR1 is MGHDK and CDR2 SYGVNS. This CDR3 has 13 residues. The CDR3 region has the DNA TGTGCCAGCAGGCGACAGGGGAACACTGAAGCTTTCTTT. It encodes CASRRQGNTEAFF.

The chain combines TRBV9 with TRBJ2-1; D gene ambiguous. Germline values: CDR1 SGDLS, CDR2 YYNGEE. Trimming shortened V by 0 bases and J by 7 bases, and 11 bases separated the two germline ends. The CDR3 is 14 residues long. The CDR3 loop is CASSVDSYNNEQFF. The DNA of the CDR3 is TGTGCCAGCAGCGTAGATTCATACAATAATGAGCAGTTCTTC.

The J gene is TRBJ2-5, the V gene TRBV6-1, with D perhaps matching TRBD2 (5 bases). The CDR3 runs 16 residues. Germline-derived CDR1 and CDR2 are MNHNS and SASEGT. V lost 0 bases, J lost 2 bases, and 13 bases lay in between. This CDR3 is CASSEALGSIQETQYF. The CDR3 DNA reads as TGTGCCAGCAGTGAAGCTTTGGGGAGCATTCAAGAGACCCAGTACTTC.

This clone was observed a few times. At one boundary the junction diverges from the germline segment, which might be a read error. CDR3 amino acids: CASRPGGSDQPQHF. The CDR3 DNA sequence: TGTGCCAGCAGGCCAGGGGGTAGCGATCAGCCCCAGCATTTT. This chain connects TRBV6-6 to TRBJ1-5, with 7 positions matching TRBD1. The CDR3 consists of 14 residues. The germline gives CDR1 MNHNY, CDR2 SVGAGI (reference sequence).

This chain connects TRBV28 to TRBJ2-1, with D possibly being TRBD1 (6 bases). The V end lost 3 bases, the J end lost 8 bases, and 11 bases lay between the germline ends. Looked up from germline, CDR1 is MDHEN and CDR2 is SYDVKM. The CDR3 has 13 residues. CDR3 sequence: CASSLVQGHEQFF. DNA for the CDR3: TGTGCCAGCAGTTTGGTACAGGGCCATGAGCAGTTCTTC.

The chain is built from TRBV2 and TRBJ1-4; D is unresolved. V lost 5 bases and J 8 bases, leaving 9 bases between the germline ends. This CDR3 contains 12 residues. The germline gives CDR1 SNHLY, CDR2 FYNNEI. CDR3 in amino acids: CASSREGEKLFF. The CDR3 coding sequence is TGTGCCAGCAGTCGGGAAGGGGAAAAACTGTTTTTT.

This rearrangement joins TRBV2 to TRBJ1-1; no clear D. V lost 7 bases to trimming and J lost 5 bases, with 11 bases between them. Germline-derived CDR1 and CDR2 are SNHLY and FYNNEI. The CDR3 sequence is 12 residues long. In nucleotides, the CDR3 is TGTGCCAGCAACTCAGGTGGAACTGAAGCTTTCTTT. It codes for CASNSGGTEAFF.

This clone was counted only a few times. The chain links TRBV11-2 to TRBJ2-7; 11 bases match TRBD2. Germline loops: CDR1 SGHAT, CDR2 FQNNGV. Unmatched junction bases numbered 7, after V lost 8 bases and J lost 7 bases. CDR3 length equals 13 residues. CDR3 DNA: TGTGCCAGCGGTTTAGCGGGAGGGTGGGAGCAGTACTTC. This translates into CASGLAGGWEQYF.

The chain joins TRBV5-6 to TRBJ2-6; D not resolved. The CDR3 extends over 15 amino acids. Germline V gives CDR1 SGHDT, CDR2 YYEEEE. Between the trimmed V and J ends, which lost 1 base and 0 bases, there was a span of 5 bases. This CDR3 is CASSLSGSGANVLTF. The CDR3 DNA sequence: TGTGCCAGCAGCTTGTCGGGCTCTGGGGCCAACGTCCTGACTTTC.

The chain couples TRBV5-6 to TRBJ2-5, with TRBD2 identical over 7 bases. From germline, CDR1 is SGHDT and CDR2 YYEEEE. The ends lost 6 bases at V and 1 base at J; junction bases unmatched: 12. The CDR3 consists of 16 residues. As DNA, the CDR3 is TGTGCCAGCACCGGGGGGAGCAGTCCTCCCCAAGAGACCCAGTACTTC. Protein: CASTGGSSPPQETQYF.

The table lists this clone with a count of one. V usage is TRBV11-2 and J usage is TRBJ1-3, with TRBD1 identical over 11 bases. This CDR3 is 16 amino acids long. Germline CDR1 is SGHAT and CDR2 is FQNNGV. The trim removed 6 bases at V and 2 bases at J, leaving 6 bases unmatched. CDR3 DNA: TGTGCCAGCAGAAGGACAGGGGGCTTAGCTGGAAACACCATATATTTT. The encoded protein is CASRRTGGLAGNTIYF.

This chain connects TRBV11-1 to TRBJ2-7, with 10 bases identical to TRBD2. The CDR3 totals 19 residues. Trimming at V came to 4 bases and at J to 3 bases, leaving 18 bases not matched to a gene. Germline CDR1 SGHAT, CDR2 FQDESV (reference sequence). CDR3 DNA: TGTGCCAGCAGCTCCCCTAGTCGGACTAGCGGAGCAGAATACTACGAGCAGTACTTC. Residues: CASSSPSRTSGAEYYEQYF.

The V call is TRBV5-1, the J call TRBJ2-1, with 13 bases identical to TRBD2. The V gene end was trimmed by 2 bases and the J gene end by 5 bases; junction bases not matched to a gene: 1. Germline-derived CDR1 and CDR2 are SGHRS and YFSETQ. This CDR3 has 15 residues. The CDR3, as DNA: TGCGCCAGCAGCTTACTAGCGGGAGGGCACAATGAGCAGTTCTTC. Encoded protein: CASSLLAGGHNEQFF.

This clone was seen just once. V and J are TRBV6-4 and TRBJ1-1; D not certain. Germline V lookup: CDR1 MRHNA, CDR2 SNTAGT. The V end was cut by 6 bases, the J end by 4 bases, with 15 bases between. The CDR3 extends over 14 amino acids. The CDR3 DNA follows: TGTGCCAGCAGCGCCACGACAACAAGCACTGAAGCTTTCTTT. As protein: CASSATTTSTEAFF.

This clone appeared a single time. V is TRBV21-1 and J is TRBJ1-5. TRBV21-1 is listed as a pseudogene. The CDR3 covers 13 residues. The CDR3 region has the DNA TGTGCCCCTAAGGGGGAGGGTGGGCAGCCCCAGCATTTT. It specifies CAPKGEGGQPQHF.

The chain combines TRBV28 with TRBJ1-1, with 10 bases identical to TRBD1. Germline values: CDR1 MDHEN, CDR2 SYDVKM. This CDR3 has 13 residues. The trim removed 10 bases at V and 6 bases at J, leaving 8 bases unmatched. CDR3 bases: TGTGCCACCACTGGGACAGGGGCCTCTGAAGCTTTCTTT. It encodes CATTGTGASEAFF.